Listed below are T cell receptor beta chains from one sample, sequenced in a study of blood T cell repertoires in COVID-19. Libraries were prepared by immunoSEQ multiplex PCR; TCRdb keeps only in-frame clonotypes and omits some of them. The repertoire holds over 250,000 clones, roughly 90% seen once, with 3% in the top ten. Input material: PBMCs or T cells enriched from blood (not recorded which). These TCRs come from a woman aged 45-60 years who had recovered from COVID-19. Both conserved end residues are trimmed from each CDR3. Not every row has a clone size; where given, it reads once, few, many or a size class.

j_call clone_size v_call cdr3_aa
TRBJ2-5 NA TRBV7-3 ASSLRGIAGDEETQY
TRBJ2-5 NA TRBV10-3 AGQKGEGPQETQY
TRBJ1-1 NA TRBV19 ASSIDRDRGRNTEAF
TRBJ2-5 NA TRBV5-1 ASSLAQGEETQY
TRBJ2-5 NA TRBV7-2 ASSLDTGGERETQY
TRBJ2-2 NA TRBV4-3 ASSQDRRTVGGELF
TRBJ1-1 NA TRBV5-1 ASSPIQTGNTEAF
TRBJ1-1 NA TRBV14 ASSPYRNTEAF
TRBJ2-3 NA TRBV14 ASSQMNRVSTDTQY
TRBJ1-1 NA TRBV9 ASSVGARGSNTEAF
TRBJ2-1 NA TRBV30 AWSVLVEQF
TRBJ2-3 NA TRBV7-3 ASGPGQITDTQY
TRBJ2-3 few TRBV29-1 SVEDSQAPGSTDTQY
TRBJ2-3 NA TRBV20-1 SASEGTGARNTQY
TRBJ1-1 NA TRBV11-3 ASSFGWVCLNTEAF
TRBJ1-2 NA TRBV14 ASSPSRTGLYGYT
TRBJ2-7 NA TRBV5-4 ASSLDPQTYEQY
TRBJ1-5 NA TRBV3-1/TRBV3-2 ASSNRGGNQPQH
TRBJ2-1 NA TRBV5-1 ASSPSDAYNEQF
TRBJ2-3 NA TRBV19 ASSPWREWADTQY
TRBJ1-5 NA TRBV7-8 ASSLIQGDQPQH
TRBJ2-3 NA TRBV11-2 ASSLSRRGTQY
TRBJ1-6 NA TRBV5-4 ASSLTPGQRNSPLH
TRBJ1-2 NA TRBV9 ASSASSSSRGYT
TRBJ2-5 NA TRBV27 ASRSSGGSWGQETQY
TRBJ2-1 NA TRBV5-5 ASSPGTYNEQF
TRBJ1-2 NA TRBV19 ASSSTETNYGYT
TRBJ1-4 NA TRBV3-1/TRBV3-2 ASSRRQANEKLF
TRBJ1-3 NA TRBV7-2 ASSQTGSEVDTIY
TRBJ2-7 once TRBV7-7 ASSVGQGPGYEQY
TRBJ2-7 NA TRBV27 ASTPLDRGYEQY
TRBJ1-6 few TRBV18 ASSPNGRHNSPLH
TRBJ2-7 NA TRBV9 ASSGTGERY
TRBJ2-7 NA TRBV5-3 ARSPVGSLAESFSYEQY
TRBJ1-3 NA TRBV29-1 SAKEDRTSSGNTIY
TRBJ2-7 NA TRBV7-2 ASGSYEAGVTYEQY
TRBJ1-3 NA TRBV9 ASSPKQGSGNTIY
TRBJ1-1 NA TRBV19 ASRSRTGKAEAF
TRBJ2-3 NA TRBV5-4 ASSERGPSTDTQY
TRBJ1-5 few TRBV4-1 ASSQDGHYNQPQH